This T cell receptor beta chain was found in a study of T cell responses to AZD1222 COVID-19 vaccine. Clones were sequenced by immunoSEQ multiplex PCR, and TCRdb holds only the in-frame ones, with some missing. This table holds about 110,000 clones, about 90% found once. Germline-derived CDR1 and CDR2 are SGHAT and FQNNGV. The CDR3 length is 14 residues. Trimming removed 5 bases at V and 8 bases at J, with 18 bases between. This receptor was obtained from an adult in good health. Material: peripheral blood, obtained on day 0 of AZD1222 vaccination. This chain connects TRBV11-2 to TRBJ1-2; tentatively, D is TRBD1 (6 bases). CDR3 coding DNA: TGTGCCAGCAGCAAGAACAGGGAGCATCTCGGCTACACCTTC. Residues: CASSKNREHLGYTF.